The rows below give T cell receptor beta chains drawn from one sample of a study of graft-versus-host responses after intestinal transplantation. Their antigen targets remain unknown. Sequencing was performed with immunoSEQ multiplex PCR; in TCRdb, only in-frame clones are kept and a portion is missing. The sample lists roughly 81,000 clones; around 84% were seen once. The source was unstimulated CD4+ T cells sorted from spleen or lymph node cells, collected before intestinal transplant. These TCRs come from a human donor who received an intestinal transplant. The conserved cysteine and the conserved F or W are not part of the CDR3 here. The listing skips clone size in some rows; elsewhere it reads once, few, many or a size class.

. | TRBJ2-1 | TRBV7-6 | ASSPALAGSSYNEQF
. | TRBJ2-3 | TRBV28 | ASSPGTSGGLGQY
. | TRBJ1-2 | TRBV19 | ASSIRTGQVGYT
. | TRBJ2-7 | TRBV15 | ATSRAREVAGGHFYEQY
. | TRBJ1-5 | TRBV6-1 | ASSESWGSLGNQPQH
. | TRBJ2-1 | TRBV5-4 | ASSSGLAGANNEQF
. | TRBJ1-4 | TRBV13 | ASSSPGTGHEKLF
. | TRBJ2-7 | TRBV9 | ASSVGGQNYEQY
. | TRBJ2-5 | TRBV4-1 | ASSPHLPGGTQY
. | TRBJ2-2 | TRBV5-1 | ASSQGQGSFGELF
. | TRBJ2-5 | TRBV14 | ASSQDRRPQGGNETQY
. | TRBJ2-7 | TRBV29-1 | SVEVSSYEQY
. | TRBJ2-3 | TRBV10-3 | AISEAGSTDTQY
few | TRBJ1-2 | TRBV10-3 | AIGQGAEYGYT
. | TRBJ2-1 | TRBV9 | ASSGMSLLSEQF
. | TRBJ2-7 | TRBV6-1 | ASSEQRTGLSEQY
. | TRBJ2-3 | TRBV6-1 | ASSQQGNTQY
. | TRBJ1-2 | TRBV2 | ASTEESLYGYT
. | TRBJ1-6 | TRBV4-1 | ASSQGAGLINNSPLH
. | TRBJ1-2 | TRBV10-3 | AISGRRGDYGYT
. | TRBJ2-5 | TRBV14 | ASSPVGRETQY
. | TRBJ2-5 | TRBV5-1 | ASSPGTGEETQY
few | TRBJ2-7 | TRBV5-8 | ASSFRGPWNEQY
. | TRBJ1-4 | TRBV6-4 | ARLVGEKLF
once | TRBJ2-5 | TRBV5-8 | ASSLVSGRETQY
. | TRBJ2-3 | TRBV5-1 | ASSSGTGPDTQY
few | TRBJ2-7 | TRBV5-1 | ASRERGVVSEQY
. | TRBJ2-2 | TRBV2 | ASSVVSGSGELF